Listed below are T cell receptor beta chains from one sample, sequenced in a study of blood T cell repertoires in COVID-19. Data came from immunoSEQ multiplex PCR; TCRdb stores just in-frame clones and leaves some out. Of roughly 240,000 clones in the sample, roughly nine tenths are singletons; the top ten hold roughly 4%. Sequencing was performed on peripheral blood. Source of these receptors: a man aged 18-30 years with active or convalescent COVID-19. Each CDR3 is given with its conserved first and last residue. A D gene is named only where the DNA matches it firmly. The size of a clone is reported for some rows only, either as once, few or many, or as a class for expanded clones.

V	J	size	D	CDR3	DNA
TRBV9	TRBJ2-3	NA	NA	CASSSATALVSTDTQYF	TGTGCCAGCAGCTCCGCTACGGCTCTAGTAAGCACAGATACGCAGTATTTT
TRBV20-1	TRBJ2-3	NA	NA	CSASLSTPSTDTQYF	TGCAGTGCTAGTCTCTCGACACCTAGCACAGATACGCAGTATTTT
TRBV9	TRBJ1-6	NA	NA	CASSVETVNSPLHF	TGTGCCAGCAGCGTAGAGACAGTTAATTCACCCCTCCACTTT
TRBV5-5	TRBJ1-1	NA	NA	CASSLYFQMNTEAFF	TGTGCCAGCAGCTTGTATTTCCAGATGAACACTGAAGCTTTCTTT
TRBV5-1	TRBJ1-3	NA	NA	CASSGGNSGNTIYF	TGCGCCAGCAGCGGGGGCAACTCTGGAAACACCATATATTTT
TRBV12-5	TRBJ1-1	NA	NA	CASGLVHSMNTEAFF	TGTGCTAGTGGTTTGGTACACAGCATGAACACTGAAGCTTTCTTT
TRBV30	TRBJ2-5	NA	TRBD1	CAWRSGGGETQYF	TGTGCCTGGAGGTCAGGGGGTGGAGAGACCCAGTACTTC
TRBV7-9	TRBJ2-6	NA	TRBD1	CASIQGPGANVLTF	TGTGCCAGCATACAGGGGCCTGGGGCCAACGTCCTGACTTTC
TRBV19	TRBJ2-7	NA	NA	CATRGGAYEQYF	TGTGCCACCAGGGGCGGAGCCTACGAGCAGTACTTC
TRBV27	TRBJ1-2	NA	TRBD1	CASGTGTGAGYTF	TGTGCCAGCGGCACAGGGACAGGGGCTGGCTACACCTTC
TRBV27	TRBJ1-1	NA	TRBD1	CASRLRGTGLLGTEAFF	TGTGCCAGCAGGCTCAGAGGGACAGGGCTATTAGGGACTGAAGCTTTCTTT
TRBV29-1	TRBJ2-3	NA	NA	CSVEKTGLTDTQYF	TGCAGCGTTGAAAAAACAGGCCTCACAGATACGCAGTATTTT
TRBV2	TRBJ2-5	NA	NA	CASSEAGLGGETQYF	TGTGCCAGCAGTGAAGCGGGTCTAGGAGGGGAGACCCAGTACTTC
TRBV9	TRBJ1-6	NA	NA	CASSVGVAGPRAPLHF	TGTGCCAGCAGCGTAGGCGTGGCAGGGCCTCGGGCACCCCTCCACTTT
TRBV18	TRBJ1-2	NA	NA	CASSSGQSNYGYTF	TGTGCCAGCTCATCTGGACAGTCTAACTATGGCTACACCTTC
TRBV7-9	TRBJ1-4	NA	NA	CASSGTGFEKLFF	TGTGCCAGCAGCGGAACAGGGTTTGAAAAACTGTTTTTT
TRBV5-5	TRBJ2-2	NA	TRBD2	CASSPRGSGISIGVGELFF	TGTGCCAGCAGCCCGCGGGGTAGCGGGATAAGTATAGGCGTGGGGGAGCTGTTTTTT
TRBV5-5	TRBJ2-4	NA	TRBD2	CASSPGTSYDIQYF	TGTGCCAGCAGCCCCGGGACTAGTTATGACATTCAGTACTTC
TRBV6-2/TRBV6-3	TRBJ2-5	once	NA	CASSSRVEETQYF	TGTGCCAGCAGCTCCCGGGTAGAAGAGACCCAGTACTTC
TRBV28	TRBJ2-7	few	NA	CASSALTGRWEQYF	TGTGCCAGCAGTGCTCTGACAGGCCGGTGGGAGCAGTACTTC
TRBV9	TRBJ1-1	NA	NA	CASSSPEGGHTEAFF	TGTGCCAGCAGCTCCCCAGAAGGAGGGCACACTGAAGCTTTCTTT
TRBV20-1	TRBJ2-7	NA	NA	CSASEKQTYEQYF	TGCAGTGCTAGTGAAAAGCAAACTTACGAGCAGTACTTC
TRBV7-2	TRBJ2-3	NA	TRBD2	CATLWTSGKVADTQYF	TGTGCCACCCTCTGGACTAGCGGGAAAGTCGCAGATACGCAGTATTTT
TRBV10-3	TRBJ2-2	once	NA	CAISEFEATNTGELFF	TGTGCCATCAGTGAGTTCGAGGCAACGAACACCGGGGAGCTGTTTTTT
TRBV5-6	TRBJ2-7	NA	TRBD1	CASSLGTGGYEQYF	TGTGCCAGCAGCTTAGGGACAGGGGGCTACGAGCAGTACTTC
TRBV6-5	TRBJ2-2	NA	NA	CASSYSTGTGELFF	TGTGCCAGCAGTTACTCAACGGGCACCGGGGAGCTGTTTTTT
TRBV6-1	TRBJ1-4	NA	NA	CASSEIKEKLFF	TGTGCCAGCAGTGAAATTAAAGAAAAACTGTTTTTT
TRBV3-1/TRBV3-2	TRBJ1-2	NA	NA	CASSQDQGLHYGYTF	TGTGCCAGCAGCCAAGATCAGGGACTTCACTATGGCTACACCTTC
TRBV6-1	TRBJ2-1	NA	NA	CASSEPIGSSYNEQFF	TGTGCCAGCAGTGAACCGATAGGGAGCTCCTACAATGAGCAGTTCTTC
TRBV20-1	TRBJ2-1	NA	NA	CSALDPGGQFF	TGCAGTGCCCTGGACCCCGGAGGGCAGTTCTTC
TRBV25-1	TRBJ2-7	NA	NA	CASSVGTTYEQYF	TGTGCCAGCAGTGTAGGGACAACCTACGAGCAGTACTTC